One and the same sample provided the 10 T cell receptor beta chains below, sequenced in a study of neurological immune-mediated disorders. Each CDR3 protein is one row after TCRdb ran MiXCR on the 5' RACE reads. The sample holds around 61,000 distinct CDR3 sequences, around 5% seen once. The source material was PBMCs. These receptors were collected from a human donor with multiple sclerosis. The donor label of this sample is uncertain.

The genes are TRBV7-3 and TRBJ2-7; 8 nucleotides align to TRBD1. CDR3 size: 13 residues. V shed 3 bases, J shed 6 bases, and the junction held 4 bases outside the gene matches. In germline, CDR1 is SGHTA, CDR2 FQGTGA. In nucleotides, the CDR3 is TGTGCCAGCAGCTTGGGACAGGCGTCCGAGCAGTACTTC. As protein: CASSLGQASEQYF.

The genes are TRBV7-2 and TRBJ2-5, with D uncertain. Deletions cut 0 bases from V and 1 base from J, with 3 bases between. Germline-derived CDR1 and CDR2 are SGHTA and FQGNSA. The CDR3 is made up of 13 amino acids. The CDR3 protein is CASSLASQETQYF. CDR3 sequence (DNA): TGTGCCAGCAGCTTAGCTAGCCAAGAGACCCAGTACTTC. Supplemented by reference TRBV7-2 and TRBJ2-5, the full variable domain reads GAGVSQSPSNKVTEKGKDVELRCDPISGHTALYWYRQSLGQGLEFLIYFQGNSAPDKSGLPSDRFSAERTGGSVSTLTIQRTQQEDSAVYLCASSLASQETQYFGPGTRLLVL.

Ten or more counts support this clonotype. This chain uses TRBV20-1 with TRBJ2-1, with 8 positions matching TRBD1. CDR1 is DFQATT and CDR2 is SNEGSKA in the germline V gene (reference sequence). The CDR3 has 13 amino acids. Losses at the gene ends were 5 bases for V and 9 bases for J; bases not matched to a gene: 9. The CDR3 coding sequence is TGCAGTGCTCGACCGGACAGGGACTCTGAGCAGTTCTTC. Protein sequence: CSARPDRDSEQFF.

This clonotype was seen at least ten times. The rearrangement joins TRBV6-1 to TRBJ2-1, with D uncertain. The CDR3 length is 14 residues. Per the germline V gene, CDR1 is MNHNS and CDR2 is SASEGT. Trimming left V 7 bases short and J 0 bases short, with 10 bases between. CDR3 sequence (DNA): TGTGCCAGCACTCTAGAGTTCTCCTACAATGAGCAGTTCTTC. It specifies CASTLEFSYNEQFF.

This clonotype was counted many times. The DNA for the CDR3 is TGCAGTGCTAGGGCAGTCCAGGCGGACACCATATATTTT. This translates into CSARAVQADTIYF. The gene calls are TRBV20-1 and TRBJ1-3, with D unclear. Trimming took off 3 bases at V and 8 bases at J, with 14 bases between the two ends. The germline V gene has CDR1 DFQATT and CDR2 SNEGSKA (reference sequence). The CDR3 extends over 13 amino acids.

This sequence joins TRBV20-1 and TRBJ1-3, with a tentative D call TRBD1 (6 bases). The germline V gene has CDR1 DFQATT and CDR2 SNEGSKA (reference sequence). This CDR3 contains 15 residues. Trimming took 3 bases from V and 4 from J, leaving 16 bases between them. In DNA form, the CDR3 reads TGCAGTGCTAGTGTCCGAGGGGGGAACGGAAACACCATATATTTT. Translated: CSASVRGGNGNTIYF.

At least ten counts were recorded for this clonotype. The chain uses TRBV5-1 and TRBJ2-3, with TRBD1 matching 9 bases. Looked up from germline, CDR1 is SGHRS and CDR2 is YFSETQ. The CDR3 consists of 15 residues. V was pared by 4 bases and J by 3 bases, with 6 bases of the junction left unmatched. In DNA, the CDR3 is TGCGCCAGCAGCAAGGGACAGGGTGAGACAGATACGCAGTATTTT. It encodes CASSKGQGETDTQYF.

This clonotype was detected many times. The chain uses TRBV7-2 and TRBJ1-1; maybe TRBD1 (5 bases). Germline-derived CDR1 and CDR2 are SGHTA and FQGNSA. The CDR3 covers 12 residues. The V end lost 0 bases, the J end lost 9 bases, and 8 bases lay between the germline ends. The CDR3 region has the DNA TGTGCCAGCAGCTTAGCGGGGGGACAAGCTTTCTTT. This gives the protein CASSLAGGQAFF.

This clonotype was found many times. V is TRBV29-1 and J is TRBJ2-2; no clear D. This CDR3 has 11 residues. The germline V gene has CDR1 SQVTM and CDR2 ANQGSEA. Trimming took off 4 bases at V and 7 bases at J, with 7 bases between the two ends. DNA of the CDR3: TGCAGCGTTGTTAGTGGCGGGGAGCTGTTTTTT. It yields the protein CSVVSGGELFF.

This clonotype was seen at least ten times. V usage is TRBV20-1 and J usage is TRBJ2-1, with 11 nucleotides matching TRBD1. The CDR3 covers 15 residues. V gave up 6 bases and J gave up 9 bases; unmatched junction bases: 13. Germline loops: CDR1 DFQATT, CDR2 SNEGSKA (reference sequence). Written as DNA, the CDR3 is TGCAGTGCCGTCGATCCGGGACAGGGGGGCACTGAGCAGTTCTTC. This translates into CSAVDPGQGGTEQFF.